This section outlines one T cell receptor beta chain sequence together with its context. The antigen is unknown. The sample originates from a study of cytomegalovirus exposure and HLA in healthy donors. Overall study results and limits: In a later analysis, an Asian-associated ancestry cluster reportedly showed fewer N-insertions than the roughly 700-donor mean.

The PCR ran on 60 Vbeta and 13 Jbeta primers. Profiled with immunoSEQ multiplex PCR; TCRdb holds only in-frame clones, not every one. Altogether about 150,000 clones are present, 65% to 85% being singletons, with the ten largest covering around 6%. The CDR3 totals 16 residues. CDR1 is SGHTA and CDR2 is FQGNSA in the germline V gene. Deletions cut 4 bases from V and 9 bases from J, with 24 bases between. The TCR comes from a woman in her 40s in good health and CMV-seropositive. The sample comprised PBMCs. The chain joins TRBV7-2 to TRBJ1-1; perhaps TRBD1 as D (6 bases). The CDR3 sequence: CASSSTPGQPRTKAFF. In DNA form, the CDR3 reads TGTGCCAGCAGCTCCACCCCCGGACAGCCCCGAACCAAAGCTTTCTTT.